This TCR beta chain was sequenced in a study of Graves' ophthalmopathy and Graves' hyperthyroidism. Study-wide context: The collection of peripheral blood took place at initial diagnosis, before any treatment. Broader study findings: Ophthalmopathy progression cases were predicted by the model with 70.59% sensitivity and 72.22% specificity.

Exclusion criteria comprised other autoimmune diseases, uncontrolled infections, pregnancy or lactation in patients. PBMCs originated in approximately 9.2 ml of fresh peripheral blood. Trimming at V came to 7 bases and at J to 2 bases, leaving 5 bases not matched to a gene. The CDR3 covers 13 residues. Germline V gene lookup returns CDR1 LGHNT and CDR2 FRNRAP. RNA transcripts were the template, and TCR beta CDR3 regions were amplified from them. First-round RT-PCR employed HTBI primers, with a second-round multiplex PCR after it. TCRdb called the multiplex PCR reads again in MiXCR, with one record for every CDR3 protein. Found here are some 350,000 distinct CDR3 sequences, approximately 18% of them singletons; the top ten hold 2% to 3%. Comments on this clonotype: The target antigen is unknown.

This chain links TRBV12-5 with TRBJ2-7; 7 bases map to TRBD2. This clonotype was sampled from an adult woman with stable Graves' hyperthyroidism. The sequenced sample was peripheral blood. CDR3 sequence reads: CASAPGGPYEQYF. The CDR3 bases are TGTGCTAGTGCCCCGGGGGGTCCCTACGAGCAGTACTTC.